These 29 T cell receptor beta chains came from one sample sequenced in a study of beta chain features in type 1 diabetes. Sequenced material consisted of expressed TCRB transcripts (all of the isolated RNA was reverse transcribed). The protocol was immunoSEQ multiplex PCR, while the TCRdb copy is restricted to in-frame clones and leaves out a portion. This table holds 900,000 or so clones, around a sixth found once. The sample comprised naive CD4+ T cells from blood. The receptors stem from a woman aged 18 to 35 in good health.

To note about this clone: Different DNA sequences within this sample yield the same CDR3. This sequence joins TRBV28 and TRBJ2-7; the D is unclear. Germline-derived CDR1 and CDR2 are MDHEN and SYDVKM. The CDR3 is made up of 12 amino acids. Trimming cost V 3 bases and J 1 base, with 4 bases left between them. The CDR3 DNA sequence: TGTGCCAGCAGTTTGAGTTCCTACGAGCAGTACTTC. Translation gives CASSLSSYEQYF.

This clone has more than one count but fewer than ten. The V gene is TRBV9, the J gene TRBJ2-3, with TRBD1 matching 8 bases. Germline V gives CDR1 SGDLS, CDR2 YYNGEE. The J segment lost 1 base and the V segment lost 3 bases, leaving 4 bases of the junction unmatched. This CDR3 contains 15 residues. The CDR3 region has the DNA TGTGCCAGCAGCGCACAGGGGGTTGGCACAGATACGCAGTATTTT. Amino acids: CASSAQGVGTDTQYF.

This clone was picked up a small number of times. The gene calls are TRBV27 and TRBJ2-2; D not resolved. CDR1 MNHEY and CDR2 SMNVEV come from the germline V gene (reference sequence). The V end lost 6 bases, the J end lost 6 bases, and 5 bases lay between the germline ends. The CDR3 runs to 11 residues. The CDR3 is CASRGSGELFF. Written as DNA, the CDR3 is TGTGCCAGCAGGGGGTCCGGGGAGCTGTTTTTT.

Notes on this clone: Relative to the germline gene, one junction end is altered; a read error may explain this. The chain joins TRBV4-3 to TRBJ2-2; perhaps TRBD2 as D (5 bases). Germline values: CDR1 LGHNA, CDR2 YSLEER. The CDR3 has 14 residues. The CDR3 region has the DNA TGCGCCAGCAGCCTCCAGACGAACACCGGGGAGCTGTTGTTT. Translation gives CASSLQTNTGELLF.

The CDR3 DNA reads as TGTGCCAGCAGCTCGAGCGGGACGGCCACAGATACGCAGTATTTT. Amino acids: CASSSSGTATDTQYF. V is TRBV5-4 and J is TRBJ2-3; 7 nucleotides match TRBD2. The CDR3 length is 15 residues. Trimming removed 3 bases from V and 2 bases from J; junction bases left unmatched: 6. CDR1 is SGHNT and CDR2 is YYREEE in the germline V gene (reference sequence).

This clone has a handful of counts. The rearrangement joins TRBV5-6 to TRBJ1-2; D gene ambiguous. This CDR3 comprises 11 residues. Germline V gives CDR1 SGHDT, CDR2 YYEEEE. V was clipped by 3 bases and J by 3 bases, with 3 bases between them. CDR3 nucleotides: TGTGCCAGCAGCTCATACTATGGCTACACCTTC. Amino acids: CASSSYYGYTF.

The genes are TRBV7-9 and TRBJ2-7, with 7 nucleotides matching TRBD2. Per germline, CDR1 SEHNR and CDR2 FQNEAQ (reference sequence). Trimming cost V 3 bases and J 0 bases; bases outside gene matches: 5. The CDR3 totals 15 residues. CDR3 amino acids: CASSFLSGASYEQYF. The CDR3 DNA sequence: TGTGCCAGCAGCTTCCTGAGCGGGGCCTCCTACGAGCAGTACTTC.

The V and J genes are TRBV5-1 and TRBJ2-5; 8 bases align to TRBD2. CDR3 length equals 16 residues. Germline loops: CDR1 SGHRS, CDR2 YFSETQ. J lost 1 base, V lost 0 bases, and 5 bases had no gene match. Here the CDR3 DNA reads TGCGCCAGCAGCTTGGGTAATAGCGGGACCCAAGAGACCCAGTACTTC. It is translated as CASSLGNSGTQETQYF.

V gene TRBV10-3 combines with J gene TRBJ2-3; D not certain. The CDR3 is made up of 15 amino acids. Germline assignment: CDR1 ENHRY and CDR2 SYGVKD. V shed 6 bases and J shed 4 bases, with 17 bases lying between them. CDR3 residues: CAIRESHIEPDTQYF. Here the CDR3 DNA reads TGTGCCATCAGGGAGAGCCATATTGAACCAGATACGCAGTATTTT.

The V and J genes are TRBV6-1 and TRBJ2-4; 9 bases agree with TRBD2. The CDR3 consists of 15 residues. With 4 bases clipped from V and 3 bases from J, the junction kept 4 bases outside the gene matches. Looked up from germline, CDR1 is MNHNS and CDR2 is SASEGT. CDR3 residues: CASSAKTSGKNIQYF. The CDR3 DNA sequence: TGTGCCAGCAGTGCCAAGACTAGCGGCAAAAACATTCAGTACTTC.

This clone was picked up a small number of times. The rearrangement uses TRBV28 and TRBJ2-7; D might be TRBD1 (5 bases). Germline loops: CDR1 MDHEN, CDR2 SYDVKM. With 3 bases removed from V and 5 bases from J, the gap between germline ends came to 14 bases. The CDR3 has 14 amino acids. The CDR3 is CASSFSVRGHEQYF. CDR3 DNA: TGTGCCAGCAGTTTCAGTGTAAGGGGTCACGAGCAGTACTTC.

The rearrangement joins TRBV6-1 to TRBJ2-7, with D possibly matching TRBD1 (5 bases). Trimming took 4 bases from V and 5 from J, leaving 12 bases between them. CDR3 length: 13 residues. Germline CDR1 MNHNS, CDR2 SASEGT. CDR3 coding DNA: TGTGCCAGCAGTGTTCGCAGGGTCAACGAGCAGTACTTC. Translation: CASSVRRVNEQYF.

The V and J genes are TRBV4-3 and TRBJ2-1; TRBD2 matches 12 bases. The germline V gene has CDR1 LGHNA and CDR2 YSLEER. V gave up 1 base and J gave up 8 bases; unmatched junction bases: 6. The CDR3 spans 16 residues. In DNA form, the CDR3 reads TGCGCCAGCAGCCAAGCCCCTAGCGGGAGGGCCGATGAGCAGTTCTTC. It specifies CASSQAPSGRADEQFF.

This clone was detected a few times. The gene calls are TRBV5-1 and TRBJ2-2; TRBD2 matches 7 bases. Germline V gene sequence: CDR1 SGHRS, CDR2 YFSETQ. Trimming at V came to 6 bases and at J to 1 base, leaving 6 bases not matched to a gene. The CDR3 is 15 amino acids. The chain's CDR3 is CASKPGLLNTGELFF. The CDR3 DNA is TGCGCCAGCAAGCCGGGACTACTGAACACCGGGGAGCTGTTTTTT.

The chain links TRBV28 to TRBJ2-2, with 10 bases fitting TRBD2. CDR1 is MDHEN and CDR2 is SYDVKM in the germline V gene. Trimming took 8 bases from V and 4 from J; bases not matched to a gene: 10. The CDR3 is 16 amino acids. CDR3: CASLDWTSGSTGELFF. As DNA, the CDR3 is TGTGCCAGCTTAGATTGGACTAGCGGAAGCACCGGGGAGCTGTTTTTT.

The CDR3: CASSLAGTGRRTDTQYF. CDR3 nucleotides: TGTGCCAGCAGCTTGGCAGGGACAGGGAGACGGACAGATACGCAGTATTTT. The chain combines TRBV5-6 with TRBJ2-3; 9 bases align to TRBD1. The ends lost 0 bases at V and 3 bases at J; junction bases unmatched: 8. Germline V CDR1 and CDR2: SGHDT, YYEEEE. The CDR3 has 17 residues.

This chain joins TRBV6-1 and TRBJ2-2; 8 bases are a match to TRBD2. The CDR3 runs 17 residues. V trimming: 3 bases; J trimming: 0 bases; junction bases outside the gene matches: 6. Per the germline V gene, CDR1 is MNHNS and CDR2 is SASEGT. CDR3 protein: CASSDYGGAANTGELFF. DNA of the CDR3: TGTGCCAGCAGTGATTACGGGGGGGCCGCGAACACCGGGGAGCTGTTTTTT.

Only a few counts were recorded for this clone. This chain uses TRBV28 with TRBJ1-2, with a tentative D call TRBD1 (5 bases). This CDR3 region has 12 residues. CDR1 is MDHEN and CDR2 is SYDVKM in the germline V gene. Trimming shortened V by 5 bases and J by 6 bases, and 10 bases separated the two germline ends. Here the CDR3 DNA reads TGTGCCAGCAGTGCCCAGGGTCATGGCTACACCTTC. Amino acid sequence: CASSAQGHGYTF.

This clone has more than one count but fewer than ten. This chain links TRBV28 with TRBJ2-7; no reliable D call. Trimming took off 4 bases at V and 6 bases at J, with 7 bases between the two ends. Germline V gives CDR1 MDHEN, CDR2 SYDVKM. CDR3 length: 11 residues. This chain's CDR3 is CASSSDIEQYF. DNA for the CDR3: TGTGCCAGCAGTTCTGACATCGAGCAGTACTTC.

This clone has a handful of counts. The V and J genes are TRBV5-1 and TRBJ2-2; TRBD2 matches at 11 bases. The CDR3 extends over 16 amino acids. V gave up 4 bases and J gave up 6 bases; unmatched junction bases: 8. Germline V gene sequence: CDR1 SGHRS, CDR2 YFSETQ. This CDR3 is CASSPTSGRTSGELFF. The DNA of the CDR3 is TGCGCCAGCAGCCCTACTAGCGGGAGAACGTCCGGGGAGCTGTTTTTT.

The V and J genes are TRBV10-3 and TRBJ2-7; no clear D. CDR1 is ENHRY and CDR2 is SYGVKD in the germline V gene. CDR3 length: 12 amino acids. Trimming took 11 bases from V and 3 from J, leaving 14 bases between them. The CDR3 region is CAARRAGYEQYF. In DNA form, the CDR3 reads TGTGCCGCGCGACGGGCAGGCTACGAGCAGTACTTC.

In its sample, this clone was seen a few times. This rearrangement joins TRBV2 to TRBJ2-6, with D possibly TRBD1 on 5 matching bases. The CDR3 is 16 amino acids. Germline-derived CDR1 and CDR2 are SNHLY and FYNNEI. The ends were cut back, 10 bases at V and 7 bases at J, with 23 bases in the middle. Written as DNA, the CDR3 is TGTGCCATCACTACAGGTTGGAGTGGTAGAGCCAACGTCCTGACTTTC. It is translated as CAITTGWSGRANVLTF. Full variable domain (missing parts from reference TRBV2 and TRBJ2-6): EPEVTQTPSHQVTQMGQEVILRCVPISNHLYFYWYRQILGQKVEFLVSFYNNEISEKSEIFDDQFSVERPDGSNFTLKIRSTKLEDSAMYFCAITTGWSGRANVLTFGAGSRLTVL.

This clone was observed a few times. V is TRBV6-6 and J is TRBJ2-1; 8 bases are a match to TRBD2. The germline V gene encodes CDR1 MNHNY and CDR2 SVGAGI (reference sequence). The CDR3 loop spans 12 amino acids. V lost 6 bases to trimming and J lost 8 bases; unmatched junction nucleotides: 3. CDR3 nucleotide sequence: TGTGCCAGCAGCCCGACTAGCGATGAGCAGTTCTTC. It yields the protein CASSPTSDEQFF.

The chain uses TRBV6-1 and TRBJ1-5, with D perhaps matching TRBD1 (5 bases). CDR1 and CDR2 from the germline V gene are MNHNS and SASEGT. Trimming removed 4 bases at V and 9 bases at J, with 13 bases between. The CDR3 has 13 amino acids. CDR3 DNA: TGTGCCAGCAGTGGAGGACACGGCTGGCCCCAGCATTTT. It encodes CASSGGHGWPQHF.

This clone was observed a handful of times. V and J are TRBV27 and TRBJ2-2; D is unclear. V was trimmed by 6 bases and J by 1 base, leaving 6 bases between them. The CDR3 consists of 13 residues. Germline CDR1 is MNHEY and CDR2 is SMNVEV (reference sequence). DNA of the CDR3: TGTGCCAGCAGGCCCAGGAACACCGGGGAGCTGTTTTTT. Translation gives CASRPRNTGELFF.

This clone was seen only a few times. This rearrangement joins TRBV9 to TRBJ2-2, with 8 bases fitting TRBD1. Germline CDR1 reads SGDLS; CDR2 reads YYNGEE. V lost 2 bases to trimming and J lost 6 bases; unmatched junction nucleotides: 3. The CDR3 is 14 amino acids. CDR3 protein: CASSVTGDPGELFF. CDR3 DNA sequence: TGTGCCAGCAGCGTGACAGGGGATCCCGGGGAGCTGTTTTTT.

The V and J genes are TRBV28 and TRBJ1-5, with a tentative D call TRBD1 (6 bases). Germline assignment: CDR1 MDHEN and CDR2 SYDVKM. This CDR3 comprises 14 residues. Trimming removed 7 bases from V and 5 bases from J, with 15 bases in between. The CDR3: CASNPGTNYQPQHF. CDR3 bases: TGTGCCAGCAACCCCGGGACAAATTATCAGCCCCAGCATTTT.

This clone has a handful of counts. The gene calls are TRBV20-1 and TRBJ2-5, with a possible D match to TRBD2 (6 bases). This CDR3 comprises 11 residues. Germline V gives CDR1 DFQATT, CDR2 SNEGSKA (reference sequence). V was trimmed by 4 bases and J by 7 bases, leaving 10 bases between them. The CDR3 protein is CSATGVGTQYF. The DNA of the CDR3 is TGCAGTGCTACGGGGGTAGGGACCCAGTACTTC.

This clone was counted only a few times. The CDR3 DNA reads TGTGCCAGCAGTCCCCGGCAGTCTAGCTACGAGCAGTACTTC. The encoded protein is CASSPRQSSYEQYF. The chain has TRBV6-5 and TRBJ2-7; D gene unclear. Trimming took off 5 bases at V and 3 bases at J, with 14 bases between the two ends. The CDR3 runs to 14 residues. CDR1 is MNHEY, CDR2 SVGAGI, per germline.